Presented here are 21 T cell receptor beta chains from one specimen sequenced in a study of cytomegalovirus exposure and HLA in healthy donors. The PCR contained 60 Vbeta and 13 Jbeta primers. Repertoires were generated with immunoSEQ multiplex PCR, while TCRdb's copy carries only in-frame clones and drops some. Among some 150,000 clones, roughly three quarters were seen once, and the ten largest hold around 1%. The sample comprised PBMCs. These receptors were taken from a male donor in good health and CMV-seronegative.

This clone was detected only a few times. The V gene is TRBV5-6, the J gene TRBJ1-6; D might be TRBD1 (5 bases). Trimming took 7 bases from V and 9 from J, leaving 14 bases between them. CDR3 length: 13 residues. Germline CDR1 reads SGHDT; CDR2 reads YYEEEE. CDR3 bases: TGTGCCAGCGGGGCGGGGAGAGTTTCACCCCTCCACTTT. This gives the protein CASGAGRVSPLHF. The complete variable domain, with remaining parts taken from reference TRBV5-6 and TRBJ1-6, reads DAGVTQSPTHLIKTRGQQVTLRCSPKSGHDTVSWYQQALGQGPQFIFQYYEEEERQRGNFPDRFSGHQFPNYSSELNVNALLLGDSALYLCASGAGRVSPLHFGNGTRLTVT.

The chain couples TRBV11-2 to TRBJ2-5; 13 bases agree with TRBD2. This CDR3 is built from 17 residues. Germline CDR1 and CDR2: SGHAT and FQNNGV. The V and J ends lost 1 base and 4 bases, in that order; junction bases with no gene match: 6. CDR3: CASSLGTSGGRRETQYF. CDR3 DNA: TGTGCCAGCAGCTTAGGGACTAGCGGGGGACGGAGAGAGACCCAGTACTTC.

This chain links TRBV9 with TRBJ2-1; 13 bases line up with TRBD2. The CDR3 has 15 residues. CDR1 is SGDLS and CDR2 is YYNGEE in the germline V gene. With 6 bases clipped from V and 7 bases from J, the junction kept 7 bases outside the gene matches. CDR3 sequence reads: CASTLGLAGANEQFF. For the CDR3, the DNA is TGTGCCAGCACCCTAGGACTAGCGGGAGCTAATGAGCAGTTCTTC. Full variable domain (outside the CDR3, taken from reference TRBV9 and TRBJ2-1): DSGVTQTPKHLITATGQRVTLRCSPRSGDLSVYWYQQSLDQGLQFLIQYYNGEERAKGNILERFSAQQFPDLHSELNLSSLELGDSALYFCASTLGLAGANEQFFGPGTRLTVL.

The chain carries TRBV12-5 and TRBJ1-1; D ambiguous. The length of the CDR3 is 12 residues. Between the trimmed V and J ends, which lost 6 bases and 1 base, there was a span of 6 bases. Germline assignment: CDR1 LGHNT and CDR2 FRNRAP. The CDR3 region has the DNA TGTGCTAGTGGAAACGGGAACACTGAAGCTTTCTTT. This encodes CASGNGNTEAFF.

The genes are TRBV11-3 and TRBJ2-2; D is perhaps TRBD2 (6 bases). Trimming stripped 3 bases from V and 5 bases from J, with 13 bases between. In germline, CDR1 is SGHNT, CDR2 YENEEA. The CDR3 length is 15 residues. CDR3 sequence: CASSFGTGETGELFF. The DNA for the CDR3 is TGTGCCAGCAGCTTTGGGACGGGGGAAACCGGGGAGCTGTTTTTT. Variable domain in full (rest from reference TRBV11-3 and TRBJ2-2): EAGVVQSPRYKIIEKKQPVAFWCNPISGHNTLYWYLQNLGQGPELLIRYENEEAVDDSQLPKDRFSAERLKGVDSTLKIQPAELGDSAVYLCASSFGTGETGELFFGEGSRLTVL.

Only a few counts were recorded for this clone. This rearrangement joins TRBV10-2 to TRBJ2-7; TRBD1 aligns across 9 bases. With V trimmed by 7 bases and J by 0 bases, 4 bases remained unmatched. This CDR3 is built from 14 residues. Germline V gene lookup returns CDR1 WSHSY and CDR2 SAAADI. The DNA for the CDR3 is TGCGCCAGCACTGGGACAGGGAGCTCCTACGAGCAGTACTTC. Amino acid sequence: CASTGTGSSYEQYF.

This rearrangement joins TRBV4-3 to TRBJ1-2; D unclear. The length of the CDR3 is 16 residues. V lost 4 bases and J 4 bases, leaving 19 bases between the germline ends. Germline V gene sequence: CDR1 LGHNA, CDR2 YSLEER. The CDR3 reads CASSRDSGSPFYGYTF. CDR3 coding DNA: TGCGCCAGCAGCCGCGATTCCGGGAGTCCTTTCTATGGCTACACCTTC.

The rearrangement joins TRBV4-3 to TRBJ2-7, with 8 positions matching TRBD1. After removal of 1 base from V and 1 base from J, the junction contained 6 bases not matched to a gene. The CDR3 loop spans 16 amino acids. Germline V gene sequence: CDR1 LGHNA, CDR2 YSLEER. CDR3 sequence (DNA): TGCGCCAGCAGCCAAGCTCAAGGGACAGGTTCCTACGAGCAGTACTTC. Translating gives CASSQAQGTGSYEQYF.

The gene calls are TRBV4-3 and TRBJ2-1, with 7 bases lining up with TRBD1. The CDR3 covers 14 residues. Germline trimming cut 4 bases from V and 6 bases from J; bases unmatched to any gene: 6. Germline CDR1 is LGHNA and CDR2 is YSLEER. The CDR3 sequence: CASSRGDSSNEQFF. As DNA, the CDR3 is TGCGCCAGCAGCCGAGGGGACAGCAGCAATGAGCAGTTCTTC.

The chain is built from TRBV6-1 and TRBJ1-5; no reliable D call. The germline CDR1 and CDR2 sequences are MNHNS and SASEGT. V lost 2 bases, J lost 5 bases, and 13 bases lay in between. The CDR3 length is 15 residues. The CDR3 DNA reads as TGTGCCAGCAGTGAACAGCGGGGAGGGCATCAGCCCCAGCATTTT. Translating gives CASSEQRGGHQPQHF.

The chain combines TRBV5-1 with TRBJ2-5, with 13 bases identical to TRBD2. CDR3 length: 16 residues. Trimming cost V 5 bases and J 12 bases; bases outside gene matches: 16. Per germline, CDR1 SGHRS and CDR2 YFSETQ. CDR3: CASSYELAGGSIREYF. The CDR3 coding sequence is TGCGCCAGCAGTTACGAACTAGCGGGGGGGTCAATTCGGGAGTACTTC.

The genes are TRBV19 and TRBJ1-2, with 7 positions matching TRBD1. Germline CDR1 reads LNHDA; CDR2 reads SQIVND (reference sequence). The ends lost 4 bases at V and 3 bases at J; junction bases unmatched: 11. This CDR3 spans 16 amino acids. The CDR3, as DNA: TGTGCCAGTAGTACCGACAGGGCGCGGGGGGACTATGGCTACACCTTC. This sequence encodes CASSTDRARGDYGYTF.

The chain combines TRBV11-1 with TRBJ2-2, with D maybe TRBD2 (5 bases). Germline loops: CDR1 SGHAT, CDR2 FQDESV (reference sequence). The CDR3 contains 17 residues. The germline V and J ends were trimmed by 5 bases and 0 bases, with 16 bases remaining between them. The CDR3 DNA reads as TGTGCCAGCAGCACCACGTCCGGGATTTCGAACACCGGGGAGCTGTTTTTT. This gives the protein CASSTTSGISNTGELFF.

In this sample, this clone turned up once. The V and J genes are TRBV27 and TRBJ2-7, with TRBD1 matching 11 bases. The CDR3 totals 17 residues. Germline V CDR1 and CDR2: MNHEY, SMNVEV (reference sequence). The V segment lost 5 bases and the J segment 1 base; nucleotides outside the gene matches: 10. The CDR3: CASSPGQGAYFSYEQYF. The CDR3 DNA follows: TGTGCCAGCAGTCCCGGACAGGGGGCTTACTTTTCCTACGAGCAGTACTTC.

The chain employs TRBV19 and TRBJ2-3, with TRBD1 as a possible D gene (6 bases). The ends were cut back, 5 bases at V and 4 bases at J, with 13 bases in the middle. This CDR3 contains 14 residues. From germline, CDR1 is LNHDA and CDR2 SQIVND (reference sequence). The CDR3 bases are TGTGCCAGTAGTTTACAGACAGGATCAGATACGCAGTATTTT. Translating it yields CASSLQTGSDTQYF.

The chain uses TRBV2 and TRBJ2-1, with 15 bases lining up with TRBD2. CDR3 length equals 16 residues. With V trimmed by 2 bases and J by 9 bases, 5 bases remained unmatched. The germline gives CDR1 SNHLY, CDR2 FYNNEI. This CDR3 reads CASSELGLAGGGEQFF. Here the CDR3 DNA reads TGTGCCAGCAGTGAACTGGGACTAGCGGGGGGTGGTGAGCAGTTCTTC. The full variable domain, rest sourced from reference TRBV2 and TRBJ2-1, is EPEVTQTPSHQVTQMGQEVILRCVPISNHLYFYWYRQILGQKVEFLVSFYNNEISEKSEIFDDQFSVERPDGSNFTLKIRSTKLEDSAMYFCASSELGLAGGGEQFFGPGTRLTVL.

This clone was seen a handful of times. The V gene is TRBV4-2, the J gene TRBJ1-5, with D perhaps TRBD1 (5 bases). This CDR3 comprises 16 residues. Trimming pared 0 bases from V and 4 bases from J, leaving 13 bases between. CDR1 is LGHNA, CDR2 YNFKEQ, per germline. The CDR3 nucleotides are TGTGCCAGCAGCCAAGAAGGTCAGGGCACGAATCAGCCCCAGCATTTT. Translating gives CASSQEGQGTNQPQHF.

The V gene is TRBV7-6, the J gene TRBJ2-3; TRBD1 matches at 7 bases. The CDR3 runs to 15 residues. The germline V gene encodes CDR1 SGHVS and CDR2 FNYEAQ. The J segment lost 2 bases and the V segment lost 1 base, leaving 3 bases of the junction unmatched. In DNA, the CDR3 is TGTGCCAGCAGCTTAGGACAGGGAGTCACAGATACGCAGTATTTT. This gives the protein CASSLGQGVTDTQYF. Full variable domain (rest looked up from reference TRBV7-6 and TRBJ2-3): GAGVSQSPRYKVTKRGQDVALRCDPISGHVSLYWYRQALGQGPEFLTYFNYEAQQDKSGLPNDRFSAERPEGSISTLTIQRTEQRDSAMYRCASSLGQGVTDTQYFGPGTRLTVL.

The genes are TRBV27 and TRBJ1-2; weak D call: TRBD1 (5 bases). CDR1 is MNHEY, CDR2 SMNVEV, per germline (reference sequence). The CDR3 length is 13 residues. V lost 10 bases, J lost 4 bases, and 16 bases lay in between. The chain's CDR3 is CATVGDFGYGYTF. The CDR3 nucleotides are TGTGCCACCGTCGGGGACTTCGGCTATGGCTACACCTTC.

CDR3 sequence (DNA): TGTGCCAGCAGCACCTTCTGGGGGGAAGAGACCCAGTACTTC. Amino acid sequence: CASSTFWGEETQYF. The chain combines TRBV7-2 with TRBJ2-5; maybe TRBD2 (6 bases). The CDR3 runs 14 residues. From germline, CDR1 is SGHTA and CDR2 FQGNSA. The V and J ends lost 5 bases and 3 bases respectively, with 13 bases between them. Filled out from reference TRBV7-2 and TRBJ2-5, the complete variable domain reads GAGVSQSPSNKVTEKGKDVELRCDPISGHTALYWYRQSLGQGLEFLIYFQGNSAPDKSGLPSDRFSAERTGGSVSTLTIQRTQQEDSAVYLCASSTFWGEETQYFGPGTRLLVL.

V usage is TRBV19 and J usage is TRBJ1-2, with 7 bases aligning to TRBD1. CDR3 length equals 13 residues. Looked up from germline, CDR1 is LNHDA and CDR2 is SQIVND (reference sequence). V lost 8 bases and J lost 8; bases outside the gene matches: 11. CDR3 bases: TGTGCCAGTTCCCTCCAGGGGGTTCGGGGCTACACCTTC. Translated, it gives CASSLQGVRGYTF.